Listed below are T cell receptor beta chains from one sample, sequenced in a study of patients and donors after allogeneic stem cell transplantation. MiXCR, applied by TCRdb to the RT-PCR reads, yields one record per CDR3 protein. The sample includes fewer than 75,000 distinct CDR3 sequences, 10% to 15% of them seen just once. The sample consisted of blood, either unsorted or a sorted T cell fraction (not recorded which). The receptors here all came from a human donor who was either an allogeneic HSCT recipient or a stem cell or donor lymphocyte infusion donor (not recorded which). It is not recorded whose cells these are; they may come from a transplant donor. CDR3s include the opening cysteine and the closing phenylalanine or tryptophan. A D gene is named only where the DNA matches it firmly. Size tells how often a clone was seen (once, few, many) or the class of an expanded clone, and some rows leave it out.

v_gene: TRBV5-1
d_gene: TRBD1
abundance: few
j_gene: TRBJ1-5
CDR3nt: TGCGCCAGCAGCTTGGAGGGACAGGAACGGCAGCCCCAGCATTTT
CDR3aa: CASSLEGQERQPQHF

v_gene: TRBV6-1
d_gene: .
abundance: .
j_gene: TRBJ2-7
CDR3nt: TGTGCCAGCATTGGAGTCTTCTACGAGCAGTACTTC
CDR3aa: CASIGVFYEQYF

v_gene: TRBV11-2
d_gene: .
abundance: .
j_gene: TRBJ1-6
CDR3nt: TGTGCCAGCAGCAATTTCCCCCATGGGAATTCACCCCTCCACTTT
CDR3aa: CASSNFPHGNSPLHF

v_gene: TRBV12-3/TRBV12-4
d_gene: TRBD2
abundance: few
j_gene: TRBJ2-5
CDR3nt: TGTGCCAGCAGTTTACTGGGACTAGCTGAGTTTTTGTACTTC
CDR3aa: CASSLLGLAEFLYF

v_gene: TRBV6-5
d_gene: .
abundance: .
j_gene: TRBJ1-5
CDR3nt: TGTGCCAGTCGGACCGAGGCCAACCAGCCCCAGCATTTT
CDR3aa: CASRTEANQPQHF

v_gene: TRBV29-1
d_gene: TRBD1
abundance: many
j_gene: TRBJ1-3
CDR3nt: TGCAGCGTTTTACCGGGACAGACTTCAGCCTCTGGAAACACCATATATTTT
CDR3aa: CSVLPGQTSASGNTIYF

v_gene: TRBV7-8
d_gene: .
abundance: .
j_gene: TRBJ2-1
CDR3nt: TGTGCCAGCAGCCGCCGGGCGGCGGTCAATGAGCAGTTCTTC
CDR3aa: CASSRRAAVNEQFF

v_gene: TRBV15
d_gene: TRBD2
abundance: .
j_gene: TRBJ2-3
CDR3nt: TGTGCCACCAGCAGTGGACTAGCGGGGATGGGGTTGGATACGCAGTATTTT
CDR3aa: CATSSGLAGMGLDTQYF

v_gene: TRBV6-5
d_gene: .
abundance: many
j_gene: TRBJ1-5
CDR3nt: TGTGCCAGCAGTTACTCGTCGTCGGGGGCTATGCGTCAGCCCCAGCATTTT
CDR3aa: CASSYSSSGAMRQPQHF

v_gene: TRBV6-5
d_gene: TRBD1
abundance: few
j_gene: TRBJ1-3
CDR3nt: TGTGCCAGCAGTTACCGGACAGGGGCTGGAAACACCATATATTTT
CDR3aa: CASSYRTGAGNTIYF

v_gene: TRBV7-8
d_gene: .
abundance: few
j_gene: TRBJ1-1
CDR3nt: TGTGCCAGCAGCTCCACGACCGGGACCCGCGGCACTGAAGCTTTCTTT
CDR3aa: CASSSTTGTRGTEAFF

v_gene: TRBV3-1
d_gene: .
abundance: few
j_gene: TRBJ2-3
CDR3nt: TGTGCCAGCAGCCAGTACCCTAGCACAGATACGCAGTATTTT
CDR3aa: CASSQYPSTDTQYF

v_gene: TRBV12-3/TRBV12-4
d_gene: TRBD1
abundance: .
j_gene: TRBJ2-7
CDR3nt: TGTGCCAGCAGCCTAACTCCCGGGACAGGGGTGAGGGAGCAGTACTTC
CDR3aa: CASSLTPGTGVREQYF

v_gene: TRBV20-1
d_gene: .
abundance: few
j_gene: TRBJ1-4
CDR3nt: TGCAGTGCTATACAGGCAACTAATGAAAAACTGTTTTTT
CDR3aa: CSAIQATNEKLFF